A single T cell receptor beta chain is shown here with its context. Its antigen is undetermined. V dropped 3 bases and J dropped 3; count of bases not matched to a gene: 4. CDR1 and CDR2 from the germline V gene are MNHNS and SASEGT. The CDR3 runs to 17 residues. Regarding time point: patch test 2, 6 weeks after DPC sensitization. The treatment denotes: therapeutic diphenylcyclopropenone sensitization with weekly scalp DPC. Via MiXCR, TCRdb re-called the RACE reads, giving one row per CDR3 protein. Among about 89,000 distinct CDR3 sequences listed, more than 9.5% were seen once. This specimen comes from a study of human T cells and chemical hapten exposure. Study-wide points: Significantly more large CDR3 similarity clusters were formed by expanded TCRs than by controls. TCRs exceeding 1 in 1000 frequency stayed unchanged with DPC sensitization.

The clonotype comes from a man aged 35-49 years with alopecia areata. Some clones in this sample may be carry-over from other donors' samples. The source material was whole blood, sampled in connection with sensitization to the hapten diphenylcyclopropenone (DPC). This chain joins TRBV6-1 and TRBJ2-3; 15 positions match TRBD2. CDR3: CASSDGTSGRSTDTQYF. The CDR3 DNA reads TGTGCCAGCAGTGACGGGACTAGCGGGAGGTCTACAGATACGCAGTATTTT.